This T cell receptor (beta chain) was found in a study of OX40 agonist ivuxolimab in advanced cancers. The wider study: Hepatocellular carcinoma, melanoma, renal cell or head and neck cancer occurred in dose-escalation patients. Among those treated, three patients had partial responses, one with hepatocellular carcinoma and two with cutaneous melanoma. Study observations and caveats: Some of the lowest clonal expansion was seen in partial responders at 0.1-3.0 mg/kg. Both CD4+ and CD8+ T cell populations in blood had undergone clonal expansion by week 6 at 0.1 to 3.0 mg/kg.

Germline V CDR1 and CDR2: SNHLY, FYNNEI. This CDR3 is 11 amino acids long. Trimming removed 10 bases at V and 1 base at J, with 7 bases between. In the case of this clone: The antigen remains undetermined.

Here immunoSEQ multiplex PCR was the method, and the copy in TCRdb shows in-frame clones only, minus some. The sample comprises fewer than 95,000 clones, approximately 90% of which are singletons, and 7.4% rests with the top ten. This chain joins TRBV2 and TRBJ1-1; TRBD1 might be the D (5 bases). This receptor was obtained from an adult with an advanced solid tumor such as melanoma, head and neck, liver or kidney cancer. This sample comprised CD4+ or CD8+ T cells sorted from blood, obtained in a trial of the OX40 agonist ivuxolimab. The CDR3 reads CAKGQNTEAFF. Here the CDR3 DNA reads TGTGCCAAAGGACAGAACACTGAAGCTTTCTTT.